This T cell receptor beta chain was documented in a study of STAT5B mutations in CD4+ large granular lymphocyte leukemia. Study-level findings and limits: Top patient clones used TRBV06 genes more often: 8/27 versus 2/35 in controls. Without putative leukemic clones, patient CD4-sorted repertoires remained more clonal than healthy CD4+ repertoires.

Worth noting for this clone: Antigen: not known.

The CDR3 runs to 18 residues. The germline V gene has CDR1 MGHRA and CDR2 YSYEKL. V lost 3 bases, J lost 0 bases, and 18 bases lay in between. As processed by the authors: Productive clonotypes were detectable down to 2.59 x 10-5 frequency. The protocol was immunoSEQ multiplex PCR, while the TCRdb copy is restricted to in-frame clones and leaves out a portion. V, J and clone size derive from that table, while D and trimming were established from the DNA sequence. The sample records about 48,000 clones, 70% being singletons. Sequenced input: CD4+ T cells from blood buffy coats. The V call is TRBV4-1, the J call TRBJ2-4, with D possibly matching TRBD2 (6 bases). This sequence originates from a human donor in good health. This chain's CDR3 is CASSHLADISLAKNIQYF. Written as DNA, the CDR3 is TGCGCCAGCAGCCATTTAGCGGATATTTCCTTAGCCAAAAACATTCAGTACTTC.